This TCR beta chain was found in a study of T cell responses to AZD1222 COVID-19 vaccine. Some clones are missing from TCRdb's copy, which holds only in-frame ones; the method was immunoSEQ multiplex PCR. Here the sample spans fewer than 200,000 clones, roughly 90% being singletons. This clone was observed a few times. The source of this sequence is an adult who received the AZD1222 COVID-19 vaccine. Specimen: peripheral blood, collected 28 days after the second AZD1222 dose.

The chain's CDR3 is CAWSPKGRGLSTDTQYF. The CDR3 coding sequence is TGTGCCTGGAGTCCCAAGGGGAGGGGGCTTAGCACAGATACGCAGTATTTT. The V call is TRBV30, the J call TRBJ2-3, with D possibly called TRBD1 or TRBD2 (7 bases each). V gave up 2 bases and J gave up 0 bases, with 18 bases separating them. The CDR3 is made up of 17 amino acids. The V gene's germline CDR1 is GTSNPN and CDR2 SVGIG (reference sequence).